A selection of T cell receptor beta chains follows, all from one sample in a study of blood T cell repertoires in COVID-19. TCRdb's table, derived via immunoSEQ multiplex PCR, lists solely in-frame clones and lacks some. The sample lists about 15,000 clones, roughly four fifths occurring once. Material for sequencing was peripheral blood. The receptors shown here come from a human donor in a cohort sampled during active COVID-19. Both conserved end residues are part of each CDR3. A D gene is named only where the DNA matches it firmly. Some rows mark clone size as missing; the rest say once, few, many or name a class of expanded clone.

- TRBJ1-2 - TRBV4-3 TGCGCCAGCAGCCAAGAGACTCACTATGGCTACACCTTC CASSQETHYGYTF
few TRBJ2-5 TRBD2 TRBV4-1 TGCGCCAGCAGCCAAGCAAGACTAGCGGGGGGCCAAGAGACCCAGTACTTC CASSQARLAGGQETQYF
- TRBJ2-5 - TRBV7-3 TGTGCCAGCAGCCCGGGGGGCATGGAGACCCAGTACTTC CASSPGGMETQYF
- TRBJ2-2 - TRBV5-1 TGCGCCAGCAGCTTCAGACAGGTTCCGAACACCGGGGAGCTGTTTTTT CASSFRQVPNTGELFF
- TRBJ2-5 - TRBV28 TGTGCCAGCAGTTCACCAGGCGGGCAAGAGACCCAGTACTTC CASSSPGGQETQYF
- TRBJ2-7 - TRBV6-6 TGTGCCAGCAGTTACGGCCCCTCTCTCCACGAGCAGTACTTC CASSYGPSLHEQYF
- TRBJ1-1 - TRBV6-5 TGTGCCAGCAGTTACTCAGCCGGGAGGAACACTGAAGCTTTCTTT CASSYSAGRNTEAFF
- TRBJ2-1 TRBD2 TRBV20-1 TGCAGTGCTAGTGATCTCGGGGCTAGCGGTTCCTACAATGAGCAGTTCTTC CSASDLGASGSYNEQFF
- TRBJ1-2 - TRBV4-3 TGCGCCAGCAGCTACAGGGTGGGGGATGGCTACACCTTC CASSYRVGDGYTF
- TRBJ2-7 - TRBV19 TGTGCCAGTAGTACCGGTGGAGGGCTGGCCTACGAGCAGTACTTC CASSTGGGLAYEQYF
- TRBJ2-3 - TRBV10-2 TGCGCCAGCAGTGAGTCCCCCGTTAGCACAGATACGCAGTATTTT CASSESPVSTDTQYF
- TRBJ2-1 - TRBV4-2 TGTGCCAGCAGCCCCGGGAACTCCTACAATGAGCAGTTCTTC CASSPGNSYNEQFF
- TRBJ2-7 - TRBV6-5 TGTGCCAGCACGTTGGCGGGGCGGACCTACGAGCAGTACTTC CASTLAGRTYEQYF
- TRBJ2-7 TRBD2 TRBV5-4 TGTGCCAGCAGCCTGCCGGGACTAGACTACGAGCAGTACTTC CASSLPGLDYEQYF
- TRBJ2-1 - TRBV7-9 TGTGCCAGCAGCTTAGCGGTTGGCCCCACCAATGAGCAGTTCTTC CASSLAVGPTNEQFF
- TRBJ2-7 - TRBV27 TGTGCCAGCAGTTTAGGTGCGGGGTCCTACGAGCAGTACTTC CASSLGAGSYEQYF
- TRBJ1-2 - TRBV7-2 TGTGCCAGCAGCTTAGAAAGGGCCAGGGACTATGACTACACCTTC CASSLERARDYDYTF
- TRBJ1-5 - TRBV7-2 TGTGCCAGCAGCTTGGGTCCGGGGATTGATCAGCCCCAGCATTTT CASSLGPGIDQPQHF
- TRBJ2-7 - TRBV7-2 TGTGCCAGCAGCCGTGCGGGAACCTACGAGCAGTACTTC CASSRAGTYEQYF
- TRBJ2-7 TRBD1 TRBV5-1 TGCGCCAGCAGCGTCGGACAGGGTACTCGGTACGAGCAGTACTTC CASSVGQGTRYEQYF
- TRBJ1-5 TRBD1 TRBV19 TGTGCCAGTAATCAGGACAGGGGGTTCTCTCAGCCCCAGCATTTT CASNQDRGFSQPQHF
- TRBJ1-3 - TRBV5-5 TGTGCCAGCAGCTTGAACGGAGTGCCCGGAAACACCATATATTTT CASSLNGVPGNTIYF
- TRBJ1-4 - TRBV4-3 TGCGCCAGCAGCCAAGATTCGGGGAGCCTTGGGGAAAAACTGTTTTTT CASSQDSGSLGEKLFF
- TRBJ1-4 TRBD1 TRBV5-1 TGCGCCAGCAGCTCAGGGGGCCTCGAAAATGAAAAACTGTTTTTT CASSSGGLENEKLFF
- TRBJ2-2 - TRBV9 TGTGCCAGCAGCGTAGGCCGTCTGGAGGCCGGGGAGCTGTTTTTT CASSVGRLEAGELFF
- TRBJ2-3 - TRBV5-4 TGTGCCAGCAGCAGTCGACAGCACACAGATACGCAGTATTTT CASSSRQHTDTQYF
- TRBJ2-7 TRBD1 TRBV6-1 TGTGCCAGCAGTGAAGCGAGGGGACAGGGGGCAGGGGAGCAGTACTTC CASSEARGQGAGEQYF
- TRBJ2-3 - TRBV25-1 TGTGCCAGCAGTGGGTCTCCGGGACTCACCACAGATACGCAGTATTTT CASSGSPGLTTDTQYF
- TRBJ2-3 TRBD2 TRBV18 TGTGCCAGCTCACGAGGACTAGCGGGAGATCTAGATACGCAGTATTTT CASSRGLAGDLDTQYF
- TRBJ2-5 TRBD1 TRBV3-1/TRBV3-2 TGTGCCAGCACGTCACAGGGGGCCAGACAAGAGACCCAGTACTTC CASTSQGARQETQYF
- TRBJ1-1 TRBD1 TRBV9 TGTGCCAGCAGCGCAATCTACAGGGGACACACTGAAGCTTTCTTT CASSAIYRGHTEAFF
- TRBJ2-5 - TRBV21-1 TGTGCCAGCAGCAAGCGGGGACTGAGGGGCCAAGAGACCCAGTACTTC CASSKRGLRGQETQYF
medium-sized TRBJ2-7 - TRBV5-5 TGTGCCAGCAGCTTGCTCAACAGGGCTGAGCAGTACTTC CASSLLNRAEQYF
- TRBJ2-2 - TRBV11-2 TGTGCCAGCAGCATAACAGGGACCACCGGGGAGCTGTTTTTT CASSITGTTGELFF
- TRBJ2-1 - TRBV11-3 TGTGCCAGCAGCTTAGATCCGGGGGTAGGCTACAATGAGCAGTTCTTC CASSLDPGVGYNEQFF
- TRBJ1-1 - TRBV30 TGTGCCTGGAGTGTAGGTCCAAAAGCAGGTACTGAAGCTTTCTTT CAWSVGPKAGTEAFF
- TRBJ2-1 TRBD2 TRBV6-2/TRBV6-3 TGTGCCAGCAGTACTAGCGGGTTTTACAATGAGCAGTTCTTC CASSTSGFYNEQFF
- TRBJ2-7 TRBD2 TRBV2 TGTGCCAGCAGTGAAGAAGGGCGCGGCGGGGGGCGGTACGAGCAGTACTTC CASSEEGRGGGRYEQYF
- TRBJ2-7 TRBD1 TRBV19 TGTGCCAGTAGTATGAATTTCGGGACAGGGGGCTCCGAGCAGTACTTC CASSMNFGTGGSEQYF
- TRBJ2-7 TRBD2 TRBV11-3 TGTGCCAGCAGCTTAGGTTCACTAGCGGGAGTCCCCTACGAGCAGTACTTC CASSLGSLAGVPYEQYF
- TRBJ2-7 - TRBV19 TGTGCCAGTAGTTCGGGTTCCACAAGTCTTTACGAGCAGTACTTC CASSSGSTSLYEQYF
- TRBJ2-1 TRBD2 TRBV27 TGTGCCAGCAGTCGTTGGTTAGCGGGGGGGGTTTACAATGAGCAGTTCTTC CASSRWLAGGVYNEQFF
- TRBJ1-4 TRBD1 TRBV5-1 TGCGCCAGCAGCTTGGGGGGGACAGCAACTAATGAAAAACTGTTTTTT CASSLGGTATNEKLFF
- TRBJ2-2 TRBD2 TRBV19 TGTGCCAGTACTCTCCGGGGACTAGCGGTGAACACCGGGGAGCTGTTTTTT CASTLRGLAVNTGELFF
- TRBJ1-6 - TRBV5-4 TGTGCCAGCAGCCTTGCGGGTCACTCAAATTCACCCCTCCACTTT CASSLAGHSNSPLHF
- TRBJ2-2 TRBD2 TRBV5-1 TGCGCCAGCAGCAGGACTAGCGGACCGAACACCGGGGAGCTGTTTTTT CASSRTSGPNTGELFF
- TRBJ2-7 - TRBV6-5 TGTGCCAGCAGCCCCCCCGGGAGAGCTAACGAGCAGTACTTC CASSPPGRANEQYF
- TRBJ1-6 - TRBV11-2 TGTGCCAGCAGCCGGGCCCTCAGGGGAAATTCACCCCTCCACTTT CASSRALRGNSPLHF
- TRBJ2-7 TRBD1 TRBV6-2/TRBV6-3 TGTGCCAGCAGCCGACCCCCCACAGGGGGCAGGGACGAGCAGTACTTC CASSRPPTGGRDEQYF
- TRBJ1-1 TRBD1 TRBV7-8 TGTGCCAGCAGCTTAGGGGACAGGGTCACTGAAGCTTTCTTT CASSLGDRVTEAFF
- TRBJ2-5 TRBD2 TRBV28 TGTGCCAGCAGTTTATTGGCTAGCGGGAGTGAGACCCAGTACTTC CASSLLASGSETQYF
- TRBJ1-6 - TRBV7-2 TGTGCCAGCAGCTTAGACTGGCAGGGAGGGAAAAATTCACCCCTCCACTTT CASSLDWQGGKNSPLHF
- TRBJ1-1 TRBD1 TRBV7-9 TGTGCCAGCAGCTTGGTGTTGGACAGGGAAGCTTTCTTT CASSLVLDREAFF
- TRBJ1-5 - TRBV6-2/TRBV6-3 TGTGCCAGCAGTTATGGGGCACCAAGCAATCAGCCCCAGCATTTT CASSYGAPSNQPQHF
- TRBJ2-5 - TRBV9 TGTGCCAGCAGCGTAGCGAAGGGGCGAGAGACCCAGTACTTC CASSVAKGRETQYF
- TRBJ2-5 - TRBV9 TGTGCCAGCAGCATCCAGGGACTTCAAGAGACCCAGTACTTC CASSIQGLQETQYF
- TRBJ2-7 - TRBV19 TGTGCCAGTAGTTCCTCAGGGCCGGAGCAGTACTTC CASSSSGPEQYF